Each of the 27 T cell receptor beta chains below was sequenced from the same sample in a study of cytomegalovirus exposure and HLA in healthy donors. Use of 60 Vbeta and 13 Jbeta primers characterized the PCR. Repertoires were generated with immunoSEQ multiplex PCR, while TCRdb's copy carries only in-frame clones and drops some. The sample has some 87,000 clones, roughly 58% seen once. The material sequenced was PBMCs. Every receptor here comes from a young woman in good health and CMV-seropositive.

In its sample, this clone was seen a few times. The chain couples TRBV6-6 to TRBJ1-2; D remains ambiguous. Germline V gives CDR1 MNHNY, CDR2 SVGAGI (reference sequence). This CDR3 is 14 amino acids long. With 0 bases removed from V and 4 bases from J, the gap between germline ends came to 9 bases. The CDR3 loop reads CASSYSERAYGYTF. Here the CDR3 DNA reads TGTGCCAGCAGTTACTCAGAGAGGGCCTATGGCTACACCTTC.

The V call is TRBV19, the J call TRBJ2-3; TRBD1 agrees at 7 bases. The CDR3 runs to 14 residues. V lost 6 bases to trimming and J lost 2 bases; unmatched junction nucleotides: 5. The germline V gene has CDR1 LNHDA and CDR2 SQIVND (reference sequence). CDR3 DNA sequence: TGTGCCAGTAGGCCGGGACAGCTCACAGATACGCAGTATTTT. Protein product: CASRPGQLTDTQYF.

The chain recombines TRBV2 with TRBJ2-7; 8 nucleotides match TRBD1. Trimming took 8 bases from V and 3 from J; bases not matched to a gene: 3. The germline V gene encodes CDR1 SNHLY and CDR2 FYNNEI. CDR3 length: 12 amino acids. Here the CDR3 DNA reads TGTGCCAGCCGAGGGACAGGCTACGAGCAGTACTTC. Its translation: CASRGTGYEQYF.

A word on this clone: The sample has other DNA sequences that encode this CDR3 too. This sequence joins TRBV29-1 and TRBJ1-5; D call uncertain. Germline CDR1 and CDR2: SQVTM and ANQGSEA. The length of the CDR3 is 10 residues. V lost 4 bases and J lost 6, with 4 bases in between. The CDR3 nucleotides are TGCAGCGTTGGCAGTCAGCCCCAGCATTTT. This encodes CSVGSQPQHF.

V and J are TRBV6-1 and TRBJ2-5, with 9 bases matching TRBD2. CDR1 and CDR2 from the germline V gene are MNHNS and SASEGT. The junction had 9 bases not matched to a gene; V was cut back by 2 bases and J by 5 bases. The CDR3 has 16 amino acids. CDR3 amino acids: CASSEMERGAWETQYF. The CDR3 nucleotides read TGTGCCAGCAGTGAAATGGAGCGGGGGGCTTGGGAGACCCAGTACTTC.

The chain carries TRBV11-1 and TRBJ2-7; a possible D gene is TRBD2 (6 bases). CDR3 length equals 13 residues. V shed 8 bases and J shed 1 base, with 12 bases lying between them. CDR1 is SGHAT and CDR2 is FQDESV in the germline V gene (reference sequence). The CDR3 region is CASGEEASYEQYF. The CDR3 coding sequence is TGTGCCAGCGGGGAGGAGGCTTCCTACGAGCAGTACTTC. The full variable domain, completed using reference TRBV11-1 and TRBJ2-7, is EAEVAQSPRYKITEKSQAVAFWCDPISGHATLYWYRQILGQGPELLVQFQDESVVDDSQLPKDRFSAERLKGVDSTLKIQPAELGDSAMYLCASGEEASYEQYFGPGTRLTVT.

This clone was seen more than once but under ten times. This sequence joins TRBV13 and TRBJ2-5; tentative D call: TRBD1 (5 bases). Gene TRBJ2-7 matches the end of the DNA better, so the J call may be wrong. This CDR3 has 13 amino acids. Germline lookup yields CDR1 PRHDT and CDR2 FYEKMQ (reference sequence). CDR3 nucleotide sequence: TGTGCCAGCAGCCTAAGACAGAACTACGAGCAGTACTTC. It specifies CASSLRQNYEQYF.

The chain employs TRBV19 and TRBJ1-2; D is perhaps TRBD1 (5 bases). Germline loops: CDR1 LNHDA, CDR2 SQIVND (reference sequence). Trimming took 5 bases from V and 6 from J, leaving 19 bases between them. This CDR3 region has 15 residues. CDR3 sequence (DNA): TGTGCCAGTAGTCCCACCCGGGTCAGGGAGGATGGCTACACCTTC. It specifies CASSPTRVREDGYTF. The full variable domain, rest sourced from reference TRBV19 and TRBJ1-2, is DGGITQSPKYLFRKEGQNVTLSCEQNLNHDAMYWYRQDPGQGLRLIYYSQIVNDFQKGDIAEGYSVSREKKESFPLTVTSAQKNPTAFYLCASSPTRVREDGYTFGSGTRLTVV.

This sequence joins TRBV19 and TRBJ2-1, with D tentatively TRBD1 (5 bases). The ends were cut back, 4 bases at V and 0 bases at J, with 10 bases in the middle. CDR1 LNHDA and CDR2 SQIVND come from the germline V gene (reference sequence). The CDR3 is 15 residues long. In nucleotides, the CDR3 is TGTGCCAGTAGTACGACAGAGTACTCCTACAATGAGCAGTTCTTC. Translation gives CASSTTEYSYNEQFF.

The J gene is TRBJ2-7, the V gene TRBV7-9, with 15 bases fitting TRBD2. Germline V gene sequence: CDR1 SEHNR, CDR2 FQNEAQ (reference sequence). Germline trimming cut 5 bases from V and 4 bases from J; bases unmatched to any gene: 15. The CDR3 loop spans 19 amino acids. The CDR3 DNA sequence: TGTGCCAGCAGCGCGTCCTTAGGGACTAGCGGGGGGTATGCTTACGAGCAGTACTTC. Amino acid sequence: CASSASLGTSGGYAYEQYF.

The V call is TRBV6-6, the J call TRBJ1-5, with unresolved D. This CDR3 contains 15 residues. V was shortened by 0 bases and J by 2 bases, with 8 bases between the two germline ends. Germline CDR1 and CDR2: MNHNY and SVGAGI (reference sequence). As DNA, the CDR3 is TGTGCCAGCAGTTACTCTAGTCCCGGCAATCAGCCCCAGCATTTT. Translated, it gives CASSYSSPGNQPQHF.

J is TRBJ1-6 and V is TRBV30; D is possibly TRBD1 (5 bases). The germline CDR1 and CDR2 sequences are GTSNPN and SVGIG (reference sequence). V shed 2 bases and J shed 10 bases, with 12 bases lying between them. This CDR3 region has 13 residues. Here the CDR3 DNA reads TGTGCCTGGAGTCCCGCCCAGGGCTCACCCCTCCACTTT. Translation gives CAWSPAQGSPLHF.

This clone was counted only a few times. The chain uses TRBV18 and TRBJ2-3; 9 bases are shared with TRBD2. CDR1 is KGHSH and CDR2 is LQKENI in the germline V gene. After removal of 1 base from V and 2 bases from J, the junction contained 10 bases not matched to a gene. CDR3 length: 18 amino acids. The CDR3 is CASSPLAGVSFYTDTQYF. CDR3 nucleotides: TGTGCCAGCTCACCACTAGCGGGGGTGTCATTCTACACAGATACGCAGTATTTT.

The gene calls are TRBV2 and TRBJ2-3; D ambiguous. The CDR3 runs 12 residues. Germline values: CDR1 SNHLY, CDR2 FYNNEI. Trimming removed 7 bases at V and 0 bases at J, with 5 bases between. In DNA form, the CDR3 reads TGTGCCAGCAAGACTAGCACAGATACGCAGTATTTT. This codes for CASKTSTDTQYF.

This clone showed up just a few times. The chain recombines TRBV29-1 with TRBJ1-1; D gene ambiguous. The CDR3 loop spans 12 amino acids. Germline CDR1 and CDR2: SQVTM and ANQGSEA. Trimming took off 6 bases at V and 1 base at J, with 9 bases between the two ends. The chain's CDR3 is CSVPRKNTEAFF. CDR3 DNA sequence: TGCAGCGTCCCCAGGAAGAACACTGAAGCTTTCTTT.

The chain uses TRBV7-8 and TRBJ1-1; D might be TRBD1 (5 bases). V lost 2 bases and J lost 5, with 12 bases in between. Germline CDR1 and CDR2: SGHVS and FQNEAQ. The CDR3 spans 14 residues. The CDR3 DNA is TGTGCCAGCAGCTTACAGCAGGGAAGTACTGAAGCTTTCTTT. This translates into CASSLQQGSTEAFF. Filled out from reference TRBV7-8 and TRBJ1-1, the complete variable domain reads GAGVSQSPRYKVAKRGQDVALRCDPISGHVSLFWYQQALGQGPEFLTYFQNEAQLDKSGLPSDRFFAERPEGSVSTLKIQRTQQEDSAVYLCASSLQQGSTEAFFGQGTRLTVV.

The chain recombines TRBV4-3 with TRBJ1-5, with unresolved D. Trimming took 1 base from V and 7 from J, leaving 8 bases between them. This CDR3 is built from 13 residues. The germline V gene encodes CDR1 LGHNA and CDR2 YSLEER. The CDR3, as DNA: TGCGCCAGCAGCCAAGGAGGGAGCCAGCCCCAGCATTTT. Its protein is CASSQGGSQPQHF.

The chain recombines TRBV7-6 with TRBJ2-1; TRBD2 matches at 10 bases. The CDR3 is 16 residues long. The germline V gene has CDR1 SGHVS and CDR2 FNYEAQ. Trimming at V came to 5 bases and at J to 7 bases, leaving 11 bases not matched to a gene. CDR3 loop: CASSLGAGGLGNEQFF. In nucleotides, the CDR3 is TGTGCCAGCAGCCTAGGAGCGGGGGGGCTAGGGAATGAGCAGTTCTTC.

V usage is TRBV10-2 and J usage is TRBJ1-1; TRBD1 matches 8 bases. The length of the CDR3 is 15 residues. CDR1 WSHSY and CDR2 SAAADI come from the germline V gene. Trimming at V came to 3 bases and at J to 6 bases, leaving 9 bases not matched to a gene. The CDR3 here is CASSDRRQGRAEAFF. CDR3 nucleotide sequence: TGCGCCAGCAGTGACCGAAGACAGGGGCGGGCTGAAGCTTTCTTT.

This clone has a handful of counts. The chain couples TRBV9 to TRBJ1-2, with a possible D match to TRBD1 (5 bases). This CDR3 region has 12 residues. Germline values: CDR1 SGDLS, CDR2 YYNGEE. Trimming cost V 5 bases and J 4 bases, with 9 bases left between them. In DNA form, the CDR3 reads TGTGCCAGCAGTTCGACAGTCTATGGCTACACCTTC. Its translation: CASSSTVYGYTF.

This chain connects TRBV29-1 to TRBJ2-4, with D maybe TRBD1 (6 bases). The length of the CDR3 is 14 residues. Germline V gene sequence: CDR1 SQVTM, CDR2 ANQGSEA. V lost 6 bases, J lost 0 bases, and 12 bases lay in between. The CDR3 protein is CSVVTGRAKNIQYF. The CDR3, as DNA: TGCAGCGTCGTTACAGGGAGAGCCAAAAACATTCAGTACTTC.

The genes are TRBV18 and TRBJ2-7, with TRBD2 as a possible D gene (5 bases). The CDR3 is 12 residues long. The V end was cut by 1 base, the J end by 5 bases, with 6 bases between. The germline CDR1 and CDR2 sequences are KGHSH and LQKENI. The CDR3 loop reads CASSPQRNEQYF. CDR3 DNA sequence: TGTGCCAGCTCACCACAGCGGAACGAGCAGTACTTC.

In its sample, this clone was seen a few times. The CDR3 DNA is TGTGCCACCAGCTTAGAGGCTAATAGCAATCAGCCCCAGCATTTT. Residues: CATSLEANSNQPQHF. The chain links TRBV15 to TRBJ1-5; no definite D call. This CDR3 is built from 15 residues. V lost 5 bases and J 0 bases, leaving 11 bases between the germline ends. CDR1 is LNHNV, CDR2 YYDKDF, per germline (reference sequence). Variable domain in full (rest from reference TRBV15 and TRBJ1-5): DAMVIQNPRYQVTQFGKPVTLSCSQTLNHNVMYWYQQKSSQAPKLLFHYYDKDFNNEADTPDNFQSRRPNTSFCFLDIRSPGLGDTAMYLCATSLEANSNQPQHFGDGTRLSIL.

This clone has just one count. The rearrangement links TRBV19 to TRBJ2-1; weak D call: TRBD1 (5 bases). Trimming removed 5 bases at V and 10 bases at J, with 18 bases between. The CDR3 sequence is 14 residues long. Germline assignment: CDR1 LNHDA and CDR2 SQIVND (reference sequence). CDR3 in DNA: TGTGCCAGTAGTTACAACCCCCAGGGCCTCGAGCAGTTCTTC. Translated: CASSYNPQGLEQFF.

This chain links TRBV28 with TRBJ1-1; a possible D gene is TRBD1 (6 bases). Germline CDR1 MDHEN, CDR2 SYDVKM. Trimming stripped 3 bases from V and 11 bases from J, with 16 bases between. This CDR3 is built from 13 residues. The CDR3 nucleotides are TGTGCCAGCAGTTTTCTAGGGGGGGGCCCGGCTTTCTTT. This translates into CASSFLGGGPAFF.

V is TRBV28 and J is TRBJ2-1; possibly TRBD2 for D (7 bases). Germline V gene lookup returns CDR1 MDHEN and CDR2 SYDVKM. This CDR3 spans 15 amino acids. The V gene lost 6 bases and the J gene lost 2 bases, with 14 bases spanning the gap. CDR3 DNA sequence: TGTGCCAGCAGGGTTGGGGGGGGCACCTACAATGAGCAGTTCTTC. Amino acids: CASRVGGGTYNEQFF.

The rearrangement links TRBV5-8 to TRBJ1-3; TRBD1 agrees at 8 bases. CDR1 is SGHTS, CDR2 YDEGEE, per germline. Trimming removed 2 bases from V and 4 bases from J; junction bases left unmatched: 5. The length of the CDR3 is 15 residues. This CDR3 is CASSLQGVGGNTIYF. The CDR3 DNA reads TGTGCCAGCAGCTTACAGGGGGTAGGCGGAAACACCATATATTTT. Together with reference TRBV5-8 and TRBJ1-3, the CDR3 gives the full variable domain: EAGVTQSPTHLIKTRGQQATLRCSPISGHTSVYWYQQALGLGLQFLLWYDEGEERNRGNFPPRFSGRQFPNYSSELNVNALELEDSALYLCASSLQGVGGNTIYFGEGSWLTVV.